These 26 T cell receptor beta chains share one sample of origin, sequenced in a study of control samples from healthy donors and cancer patients (TCRdb year 2020). The library was prepared using the immunoSEQ multiplex PCR assay. The clones in this table, taken by TCRdb from immuneACCESS, are in-frame only. Not every clone is retained; where verified, under half of the shortfall comes from an unresolved V gene, and the cause of the rest is unknown. The sample table lists approximately 130,000 clones, just under 90% of them with a count of one. 12% of the sample goes to the ten largest clones. Sequencing used blood. These receptor sequences come from a man under 40 in good health.

The chain has TRBV2 and TRBJ1-2, with TRBD1 matching 8 bases. V shed 6 bases and J 11 bases; nucleotides not matched to a gene: 5. Looked up from germline, CDR1 is SNHLY and CDR2 is FYNNEI. The CDR3 is 11 residues long. This chain's CDR3 is CASSRDRSYTF. The CDR3, as DNA: TGTGCCAGCAGCCGGGACAGGAGTTACACCTTC.

The CDR3 DNA follows: TGTGCCAGCAGCTTAGTTCCTACAGGGGGTAGCTATAATTCACCCCTCCACTTT. It yields the protein CASSLVPTGGSYNSPLHF. The chain carries TRBV7-2 and TRBJ1-6; TRBD1 agrees at 8 bases. The CDR3 runs 18 residues. Trimming at V came to 1 base and at J to 3 bases, leaving 8 bases not matched to a gene. Germline CDR1 SGHTA, CDR2 FQGNSA.

The chain joins TRBV24-1 to TRBJ1-4; D unclear. The CDR3 consists of 13 residues. Looked up from germline, CDR1 is KGHDR and CDR2 is SFDVKD. V lost 7 bases, J lost 8 bases, and 13 bases lay in between. For the CDR3, the DNA is TGTGCCACCAGGGACCGCCTTGGAGAAAAACTGTTTTTT. Translated: CATRDRLGEKLFF.

This clone was counted a single time. The V gene is TRBV19, the J gene TRBJ2-1; D assignment may be TRBD1 or TRBD2 (5 bases each). V lost 2 bases and J 2 bases, leaving 13 bases between the germline ends. CDR3 size: 16 residues. Germline loops: CDR1 LNHDA, CDR2 SQIVND (reference sequence). This chain's CDR3 is CASSISAPGPYNEQFF. In DNA, the CDR3 is TGTGCCAGTAGTATAAGCGCGCCGGGGCCCTACAATGAGCAGTTCTTC.

The chain has TRBV23-1 and TRBJ2-7, with 7 bases that match TRBD1. TRBV23-1 is an ORF, with its function uncertain. The V gene end was trimmed by 4 bases and the J gene end by 6 bases; junction bases not matched to a gene: 18. The CDR3 totals 17 residues. CDR3 in DNA: TGCGCCAGCAGTCGAGTAGATGAGACAGGGCGAGCGTGCGAGCAGTACTTC. It encodes CASSRVDETGRACEQYF.

This clone was counted between two and nine times. This chain joins TRBV10-2 and TRBJ1-1; TRBD1 matches at 9 bases. CDR3 length: 13 residues. Unmatched junction bases numbered 4, after V lost 7 bases and J lost 4 bases. Germline V gives CDR1 WSHSY, CDR2 SAAADI. In DNA form, the CDR3 reads TGCGCCAGCAAATCGACAGGGGGCACTGAAGCTTTCTTT. It encodes CASKSTGGTEAFF.

This chain connects TRBV6-6 to TRBJ1-3; D uncertain. Trimming took off 2 bases at V and 0 bases at J, with 5 bases between the two ends. There are 14 residues in the CDR3. Germline V gene data show CDR1 as MNHNY and CDR2 as SVGAGI (reference sequence). The CDR3 spells CASSYTNSGNTIYF. CDR3 nucleotide sequence: TGTGCCAGCAGTTACACGAACTCTGGAAACACCATATATTTT.

This chain links TRBV6-6 with TRBJ1-2, with 8 bases that match TRBD1. The V gene's germline CDR1 is MNHNY and CDR2 SVGAGI (reference sequence). Trimming removed 6 bases from V and 5 bases from J; junction bases left unmatched: 11. The CDR3 extends over 15 amino acids. As DNA, the CDR3 is TGTGCCAGCAGACCTCTTGGGACAGGAGAGTATGGCTACACCTTC. This encodes CASRPLGTGEYGYTF.

The rearrangement uses TRBV27 and TRBJ2-1, with TRBD1 matching over 10 bases. CDR1 MNHEY and CDR2 SMNVEV come from the germline V gene (reference sequence). V shed 6 bases and J 2 bases; nucleotides not matched to a gene: 1. The CDR3 has 14 amino acids. The CDR3 spells CASSGTGAYNEQFF. The DNA of the CDR3 is TGTGCCAGCAGCGGGACAGGGGCCTACAATGAGCAGTTCTTC.

The chain has TRBV29-1 and TRBJ2-2; TRBD1 agrees at 7 bases. The germline gives CDR1 SQVTM, CDR2 ANQGSEA. J was trimmed by 2 bases and V by 5 bases; bases with no gene match: 8. This CDR3 has 15 amino acids. The CDR3 reads CSVTRQGDNTGELFF. The CDR3 nucleotides are TGCAGCGTTACCCGACAGGGTGACAACACCGGGGAGCTGTTTTTT.

CDR3 coding DNA: TGTGCCAGCAGTTACTCGAGAGGGGTGAACACTGAAGCTTTCTTT. Translated: CASSYSRGVNTEAFF. The V gene is TRBV6-6, the J gene TRBJ1-1; tentatively, D is TRBD1 (5 bases). The CDR3 contains 15 residues. Germline CDR1 reads MNHNY; CDR2 reads SVGAGI (reference sequence). The V and J ends lost 0 bases and 0 bases respectively, with 8 bases between them.

The V gene is TRBV3-1 (or the pseudogene TRBV3-2), the J gene TRBJ1-2; D not resolved. V was clipped by 1 base and J by 6 bases, with 9 bases between them. There are 13 residues in the CDR3. Germline CDR1 and CDR2: LGHDT and YNNKEL (reference sequence). DNA of the CDR3: TGTGCCAGCAGCCAAGTTCAGCTCCATGGCTACACCTTC. Protein sequence: CASSQVQLHGYTF.

V gene TRBV19 combines with J gene TRBJ2-2; 9 bases are shared with TRBD1. The J segment lost 6 bases and the V segment lost 6 bases, leaving 8 bases of the junction unmatched. CDR3 length: 15 amino acids. The germline V gene encodes CDR1 LNHDA and CDR2 SQIVND (reference sequence). CDR3 bases: TGTGCCAGTAGCACCGGGACAGGGATCCCCGGGGAGCTGTTTTTT. Protein: CASSTGTGIPGELFF.

V is TRBV5-8 and J is TRBJ1-1; D is ambiguous. Germline CDR1 is SGHTS and CDR2 is YDEGEE. Trimming took 3 bases from V and 3 from J, leaving 9 bases between them. The length of the CDR3 is 13 residues. The CDR3 reads CASSSSLYTEAFF. Written as DNA, the CDR3 is TGTGCCAGCAGCTCCTCTCTTTACACTGAAGCTTTCTTT.

The chain joins TRBV5-6 to TRBJ1-2; no reliable D call. The CDR3 is 12 amino acids. Germline loops: CDR1 SGHDT, CDR2 YYEEEE. Trimming pared 0 bases from V and 5 bases from J, leaving 5 bases between. CDR3 protein: CASSLGGYGYTF. Here the CDR3 DNA reads TGTGCCAGCAGCTTGGGAGGATATGGCTACACCTTC.

This clone is a singleton in its sample. V gene TRBV5-1 combines with J gene TRBJ2-5; possible D gene TRBD1, 6 bases. CDR3 length equals 13 residues. Germline assignment: CDR1 SGHRS and CDR2 YFSETQ. V was shortened by 4 bases and J by 4 bases, with 11 bases between the two germline ends. The CDR3 loop reads CASSTQGRETQYF. Here the CDR3 DNA reads TGCGCCAGCAGCACACAGGGTAGAGAGACCCAGTACTTC.

The gene calls are TRBV24-1 and TRBJ2-3, with D possibly matching TRBD1 (6 bases). From germline, CDR1 is KGHDR and CDR2 SFDVKD. The V gene lost 9 bases and the J gene lost 2 bases, with 8 bases spanning the gap. The CDR3 has 12 amino acids. Here the CDR3 DNA reads TGTGCCACCGGGACACTCACAGATACGCAGTATTTT. Translating it yields CATGTLTDTQYF.

The V and J genes are TRBV10-3 and TRBJ2-7; D perhaps matches TRBD1 (5 bases). The CDR3 covers 15 residues. Trimming took off 8 bases at V and 1 base at J, with 18 bases between the two ends. CDR1 is ENHRY and CDR2 is SYGVKD in the germline V gene. CDR3 nucleotide sequence: TGTGCCATCTCCCAGAAGGACACGCAATCCTACGAGCAGTACTTC. Its protein product is CAISQKDTQSYEQYF.

DNA of the CDR3: TGTGCCAGCAGTGACGGTGGACAGGGAGGGTCAGAGACCCAGTACTTC. Its translation: CASSDGGQGGSETQYF. The chain combines TRBV6-1 with TRBJ2-5; possibly TRBD1 for D (8 bases). With 3 bases removed from V and 4 bases from J, the gap between germline ends came to 18 bases. Per germline, CDR1 MNHNS and CDR2 SASEGT. This CDR3 has 16 residues.

The V gene is TRBV6-6, the J gene TRBJ1-6, with D possibly matching TRBD1 (5 bases). The V and J ends lost 6 bases and 8 bases respectively, with 17 bases between them. CDR3 length equals 15 residues. The germline gives CDR1 MNHNY, CDR2 SVGAGI (reference sequence). In DNA form, the CDR3 reads TGTGCCAGCAGACATTGGGGGGATATTCATTCACCCCTCCACTTT. It encodes CASRHWGDIHSPLHF.

This sequence joins TRBV7-3 and TRBJ1-5; 8 bases line up with TRBD1. Germline V gene lookup returns CDR1 SGHTA and CDR2 FQGTGA. The CDR3 consists of 20 residues. J gave up 2 bases and V 6 bases, and 21 bases lay outside the gene matches. The CDR3 bases are TGTGCCAGCAGATTTGGGCTAACGAGACAGGGGTTGGGTGGCAATCAGCCCCAGCATTTT. The encoded protein is CASRFGLTRQGLGGNQPQHF.

The chain links TRBV20-1 to TRBJ2-1; no definite D call. The CDR3 is 10 residues long. Germline CDR1 is DFQATT and CDR2 is SNEGSKA (reference sequence). Trimming removed 6 bases at V and 4 bases at J, with 4 bases between. The CDR3 loop is CSAPYNEQFF. CDR3 DNA sequence: TGCAGTGCCCCATACAATGAGCAGTTCTTC.

The rearrangement joins TRBV10-3 to TRBJ1-4; D not certain. The V end lost 4 bases, the J end lost 3 bases, and 12 bases lay between the germline ends. CDR1 ENHRY and CDR2 SYGVKD come from the germline V gene. The CDR3 spans 15 residues. CDR3 amino acids: CAISASGLSNEKLFF. In DNA, the CDR3 is TGTGCCATCAGTGCGTCGGGCCTCTCTAATGAAAAACTGTTTTTT.

The chain employs TRBV4-2 and TRBJ2-3; D is perhaps TRBD1 (6 bases). CDR1 is LGHNA and CDR2 is YNFKEQ in the germline V gene. V lost 0 bases and J lost 4, with 11 bases in between. The CDR3 has 15 amino acids. The CDR3, as DNA: TGTGCCAGCAGCCAAGATATGCAGGGGTCAGATACGCAGTATTTT. Amino acid sequence: CASSQDMQGSDTQYF.

The V call is TRBV5-1, the J call TRBJ2-1; 9 nucleotides align to TRBD1. This CDR3 contains 15 residues. The V gene end was trimmed by 7 bases and the J gene end by 2 bases; junction bases not matched to a gene: 7. Germline assignment: CDR1 SGHRS and CDR2 YFSETQ. In DNA, the CDR3 is TGCGCCAGCTCGTCCGGGACAGGGCCCTACAATGAGCAGTTCTTC. Translating gives CASSSGTGPYNEQFF.

The chain has TRBV11-2 and TRBJ2-2; D is unclear. V lost 5 bases and J 5 bases, leaving 15 bases between the germline ends. This CDR3 region has 15 residues. In germline, CDR1 is SGHAT, CDR2 FQNNGV. DNA for the CDR3: TGTGCCAGCAGCCCCGAGGCATCGATTACCGGGGAGCTGTTTTTT. Translated, it gives CASSPEASITGELFF. Full variable domain (missing parts from reference TRBV11-2 and TRBJ2-2): EAGVAQSPRYKIIEKRQSVAFWCNPISGHATLYWYQQILGQGPKLLIQFQNNGVVDDSQLPKDRFSAERLKGVDSTLKIQPAKLEDSAVYLCASSPEASITGELFFGEGSRLTVL.